These 30 T cell receptor beta chains share one sample of origin, sequenced in a study of cytotoxic CD8 clonotypes in ibrutinib-treated CLL. Profiling relied on immunoSEQ multiplex PCR, and the TCRdb table lists in-frame clones only, not all of them. The repertoire consists of approximately 320,000 clones, with roughly 71% occurring once and the leading ten covering roughly 6%. The sequenced sample was PBMCs, obtained after 36 months of ibrutinib treatment. Every receptor here comes from a human donor with chronic lymphocytic leukemia.

The gene calls are TRBV9 and TRBJ2-1; D gene unclear. Trimming took 0 bases from V and 6 from J, leaving 7 bases between them. The CDR3 length is 13 residues. Germline loops: CDR1 SGDLS, CDR2 YYNGEE. The CDR3 here is CASSVDGSNEQFF. The CDR3 coding sequence is TGTGCCAGCAGCGTAGATGGGTCCAATGAGCAGTTCTTC.

The chain has TRBV28 and TRBJ1-1; the D gene is possibly TRBD1 (6 bases). The CDR3 extends over 15 amino acids. Germline CDR1 MDHEN, CDR2 SYDVKM. The ends were cut back, 1 base at V and 2 bases at J, with 11 bases in the middle. Here the CDR3 reads CASSLLGGQNTEAFF. CDR3 bases: TGTGCCAGCAGTTTATTAGGGGGGCAAAACACTGAAGCTTTCTTT.

The chain joins TRBV4-2 to TRBJ2-2, with TRBD2 as a possible D gene (5 bases). Germline-derived CDR1 and CDR2 are LGHNA and YNFKEQ. Trimming removed 0 bases at V and 8 bases at J, with 7 bases between. The CDR3 extends over 13 amino acids. As DNA, the CDR3 is TGTGCCAGCAGCCAAGATAGGAGGGGGGAGCTGTTTTTT. Protein: CASSQDRRGELFF.

This chain joins TRBV2 and TRBJ2-3, with D possibly being TRBD1 (6 bases). The V gene's germline CDR1 is SNHLY and CDR2 FYNNEI. The CDR3 consists of 16 residues. V was pared by 6 bases and J by 2 bases, with 18 bases between. The CDR3 DNA sequence: TGTGCCAGCAGAGCTATGGCAGGGGCCCTCACAGATACGCAGTATTTT. Its translation: CASRAMAGALTDTQYF.

The chain links TRBV19 to TRBJ1-1; 7 bases align to TRBD1. This CDR3 contains 13 residues. V lost 3 bases and J lost 9; bases outside the gene matches: 7. Germline CDR1 and CDR2: LNHDA and SQIVND (reference sequence). CDR3 sequence (DNA): TGTGCCAGTAGTATCAGCCTGGGACAGCAAGCTTTCTTT. This translates into CASSISLGQQAFF.

The chain has TRBV2 and TRBJ2-7; TRBD2 aligns across 7 bases. Germline V gives CDR1 SNHLY, CDR2 FYNNEI. With 8 bases clipped from V and 5 bases from J, the junction kept 9 bases outside the gene matches. The CDR3 is 13 residues long. CDR3: CASVQAGRHEQYF. CDR3 coding DNA: TGTGCCAGCGTTCAAGCGGGACGACACGAGCAGTACTTC.

The chain employs TRBV5-8 and TRBJ2-7; possibly TRBD1 for D (5 bases). V was pared by 6 bases and J by 4 bases, with 17 bases between. Germline CDR1 and CDR2: SGHTS and YDEGEE. The CDR3 totals 14 residues. This CDR3 is CASMSRAWSYEQYF. CDR3 sequence (DNA): TGTGCCAGCATGTCCAGGGCTTGGAGTTACGAGCAGTACTTC.

This chain uses TRBV7-8 with TRBJ2-1; 10 nucleotides align to TRBD2. J lost 6 bases, V lost 7 bases, and 21 bases had no gene match. The CDR3 consists of 19 residues. Per the germline V gene, CDR1 is SGHVS and CDR2 is FQNEAQ. CDR3 DNA: TGTGCCAGCACTCCTCCTGGGGCTAGCGGGGGTAAACCAGGCAATGAGCAGTTCTTC. Encoded protein: CASTPPGASGGKPGNEQFF.

The V call is TRBV11-3, the J call TRBJ2-5, with D possibly being TRBD2 (7 bases). The CDR3 is 14 amino acids. V shed 0 bases and J shed 4 bases, with 9 bases lying between them. Germline V gene data show CDR1 as SGHNT and CDR2 as YENEEA. Here the CDR3 DNA reads TGTGCCAGCAGCTTAGACGGGGGGCCAGAGACCCAGTACTTC. Translation gives CASSLDGGPETQYF.

The rearrangement links TRBV28 to TRBJ1-2; D possibly corresponds to TRBD1 (6 bases). With 3 bases removed from V and 4 bases from J, the gap between germline ends came to 9 bases. The CDR3 runs to 13 residues. Germline-derived CDR1 and CDR2 are MDHEN and SYDVKM. CDR3 sequence reads: CASSFGTSYGYTF. DNA of the CDR3: TGTGCCAGCAGTTTCGGGACAAGCTATGGCTACACCTTC.

This clone has only a few counts. The chain links TRBV11-2 to TRBJ2-7; D remains unclear. With 5 bases removed from V and 6 bases from J, the gap between germline ends came to 8 bases. CDR1 SGHAT and CDR2 FQNNGV come from the germline V gene. The length of the CDR3 is 11 residues. CDR3 protein: CASSRSVEQYF. DNA for the CDR3: TGTGCCAGCAGCCGTAGTGTCGAGCAGTACTTC. The full variable domain, its missing parts supplied by reference TRBV11-2 and TRBJ2-7, is EAGVAQSPRYKIIEKRQSVAFWCNPISGHATLYWYQQILGQGPKLLIQFQNNGVVDDSQLPKDRFSAERLKGVDSTLKIQPAKLEDSAVYLCASSRSVEQYFGPGTRLTVT.

The chain uses TRBV25-1 and TRBJ2-7, with 7 bases identical to TRBD1. The CDR3 runs 14 residues. The V segment lost 4 bases and the J segment 5 bases; nucleotides outside the gene matches: 8. From germline, CDR1 is MGHDK and CDR2 SYGVNS. Here the CDR3 DNA reads TGTGCCAGCAGTGGACTGGGGACAGTTGACGAGCAGTACTTC. Residues: CASSGLGTVDEQYF.

The rearrangement uses TRBV9 and TRBJ2-3; TRBD2 agrees at 9 bases. Looked up from germline, CDR1 is SGDLS and CDR2 is YYNGEE. There are 15 residues in the CDR3. After removal of 0 bases from V and 5 bases from J, the junction contained 4 bases not matched to a gene. The CDR3 reads CASSVARGGGDTQYF. DNA for the CDR3: TGTGCCAGCAGCGTAGCGCGGGGGGGCGGAGATACGCAGTATTTT. Full variable domain (missing parts from reference TRBV9 and TRBJ2-3): DSGVTQTPKHLITATGQRVTLRCSPRSGDLSVYWYQQSLDQGLQFLIQYYNGEERAKGNILERFSAQQFPDLHSELNLSSLELGDSALYFCASSVARGGGDTQYFGPGTRLTVL.

The chain recombines TRBV9 with TRBJ2-1, with 11 bases fitting TRBD2. Trimming cost V 0 bases and J 0 bases; bases outside gene matches: 2. This CDR3 spans 17 amino acids. The germline V gene encodes CDR1 SGDLS and CDR2 YYNGEE. The CDR3 DNA reads as TGTGCCAGCAGCGTAGGGGGACTAGCGGACTCCTACAATGAGCAGTTCTTC. This encodes CASSVGGLADSYNEQFF.

The V gene is TRBV20-1, the J gene TRBJ2-1; a possible D gene is TRBD2 (6 bases). This CDR3 spans 11 amino acids. In germline, CDR1 is DFQATT, CDR2 SNEGSKA (reference sequence). As DNA, the CDR3 is TGCGGGGGGACCAGCCACAATGAGCAGTTCTTC. Translated, it gives CGGTSHNEQFF.

V usage is TRBV20-1 and J usage is TRBJ2-7, with D unresolved. Germline V gene sequence: CDR1 DFQATT, CDR2 SNEGSKA (reference sequence). V lost 4 bases to trimming and J lost 7 bases, with 8 bases between them. The CDR3 runs 10 residues. CDR3 sequence: CSAIGWEQYF. CDR3 DNA: TGCAGTGCTATTGGTTGGGAGCAGTACTTC.

This clone has only one observation. V is TRBV11-3 and J is TRBJ2-1, with D possibly TRBD2 on 6 matching bases. V lost 3 bases and J lost 10, with 16 bases in between. Germline V lookup: CDR1 SGHNT, CDR2 YENEEA. This CDR3 spans 14 amino acids. CDR3 residues: CASSFNGAGGEQFF. DNA of the CDR3: TGTGCCAGCAGCTTTAACGGGGCTGGAGGGGAGCAGTTCTTC.

This clone has a handful of counts. The chain recombines TRBV4-1 with TRBJ1-2; D gene unclear. Per the germline V gene, CDR1 is MGHRA and CDR2 is YSYEKL. The CDR3 is made up of 17 amino acids. V shed 0 bases and J shed 4 bases, with 18 bases lying between them. CDR3: CASSQELGKLGGYGYTF. CDR3 DNA: TGCGCCAGCAGCCAAGAATTGGGGAAATTGGGAGGCTATGGCTACACCTTC.

This clone was picked up a small number of times. V and J are TRBV7-3 and TRBJ2-2; no firm D call. V was clipped by 1 base and J by 7 bases, with 4 bases between them. This CDR3 has 12 amino acids. CDR1 is SGHTA and CDR2 is FQGTGA in the germline V gene. The CDR3 coding sequence is TGTGCCAGCAGCTTAATCTACGGGGAGCTGTTTTTT. Translated: CASSLIYGELFF.

The rearrangement uses TRBV27 and TRBJ2-7; D is unresolved. This CDR3 is 13 amino acids long. In germline, CDR1 is MNHEY, CDR2 SMNVEV (reference sequence). Deletions cut 4 bases from V and 0 bases from J, with 7 bases between. CDR3 residues: CASSSLGSYEQYF. CDR3 nucleotides: TGTGCCAGCAGTTCCCTTGGCTCCTACGAGCAGTACTTC.

The chain combines TRBV11-2 with TRBJ2-1, with TRBD2 matching over 8 bases. Germline CDR1 and CDR2: SGHAT and FQNNGV. Trimming removed 6 bases from V and 5 bases from J; junction bases left unmatched: 9. The CDR3 sequence is 15 residues long. DNA of the CDR3: TGTGCCAGCAGGGATATAGCGGGGAGGAACAATGAGCAGTTCTTC. Amino acids: CASRDIAGRNNEQFF.

This sequence joins TRBV29-1 and TRBJ1-1; a possible D gene is TRBD1 (6 bases). Germline V gene data show CDR1 as SQVTM and CDR2 as ANQGSEA. V lost 3 bases to trimming and J lost 4 bases, with 6 bases between them. This CDR3 is 11 amino acids long. CDR3 bases: TGCAGCGTTGAGGGGGCCACTGAAGCTTTCTTT. Translation: CSVEGATEAFF.

Only a few counts were recorded for this clone. The V call is TRBV28, the J call TRBJ1-5; 7 bases agree with TRBD1. The J segment lost 7 bases and the V segment lost 3 bases, leaving 9 bases of the junction unmatched. The CDR3 totals 15 residues. Germline V gives CDR1 MDHEN, CDR2 SYDVKM. The CDR3, as DNA: TGTGCCAGCAGTTTGGTAGACAGGGAGAGCCAGCCCCAGCATTTT. Protein: CASSLVDRESQPQHF.

The chain recombines TRBV9 with TRBJ2-3, with TRBD2 identical over 14 bases. The junction had 9 bases not matched to a gene; V was cut back by 5 bases and J by 1 base. The CDR3 contains 18 residues. From germline, CDR1 is SGDLS and CDR2 YYNGEE. The CDR3 loop reads CASRETSGGAFGTDTQYF. The CDR3 DNA reads TGTGCCAGCAGAGAGACTAGCGGGGGGGCCTTTGGCACAGATACGCAGTATTTT.

This clone was observed a few times. The gene calls are TRBV2 and TRBJ1-5; tentative D call: TRBD1 (5 bases). The V gene's germline CDR1 is SNHLY and CDR2 FYNNEI. The CDR3 consists of 16 residues. Between the trimmed V and J ends, which lost 6 bases and 0 bases, there was a span of 15 bases. For the CDR3, the DNA is TGTGCCAGCAGGAAACCGGGACTTCATAGCAATCAGCCCCAGCATTTT. It is translated as CASRKPGLHSNQPQHF.

Only a few counts were recorded for this clone. J is TRBJ1-2 and V is TRBV10-2, with D maybe TRBD1 (5 bases). Per the germline V gene, CDR1 is WSHSY and CDR2 is SAAADI. CDR3 size: 13 residues. Trimming left V 4 bases short and J 2 bases short, with 8 bases between. CDR3 residues: CASSGQKNYGYTF. DNA of the CDR3: TGCGCCAGCAGTGGACAGAAAAACTATGGCTACACCTTC.

This clone was seen a handful of times. This rearrangement joins TRBV6-1 to TRBJ1-5, with TRBD1 as a possible D gene (6 bases). Between the trimmed V and J ends, which lost 3 bases and 2 bases, there was a span of 17 bases. Germline V gives CDR1 MNHNS, CDR2 SASEGT. The CDR3 is 17 amino acids. For the CDR3, the DNA is TGTGCCAGCAGTGATGGTACAGGGACCCTGGGCAATCAGCCCCAGCATTTT. Translated: CASSDGTGTLGNQPQHF.

The chain employs TRBV19 and TRBJ2-7; 9 bases agree with TRBD1. Germline CDR1 reads LNHDA; CDR2 reads SQIVND (reference sequence). The CDR3 length is 14 residues. V trimming: 6 bases; J trimming: 2 bases; junction bases outside the gene matches: 5. As DNA, the CDR3 is TGTGCCAGTAGCCCGGGACAGGGTCCCTACGAGCAGTACTTC. Its protein is CASSPGQGPYEQYF.

The V and J genes are TRBV29-1 and TRBJ2-1, with D possibly TRBD1 on 6 matching bases. The V and J ends lost 7 bases and 6 bases respectively, with 19 bases between them. Germline V gives CDR1 SQVTM, CDR2 ANQGSEA. The CDR3 extends over 14 amino acids. This chain's CDR3 is CSASYRVVGNEQFF. The CDR3 DNA follows: TGCAGCGCCTCCTACAGGGTCGTGGGCAATGAGCAGTTCTTC.

As concerns this clone: At one boundary the junction diverges from the germline segment, which might be a read error. The CDR3 DNA sequence: TGCGCCAGCAGCCAAGACTGGGGCCGGGGATACACTTCACTTCGACACTTC. Its translation is CASSQDWGRGYTSLRHF. The V gene is TRBV4-3, the J gene TRBJ2-7, with D perhaps matching TRBD1 or TRBD2 (5 bases each). CDR3 length: 17 amino acids. Germline loops: CDR1 LGHNA, CDR2 YSLEER.